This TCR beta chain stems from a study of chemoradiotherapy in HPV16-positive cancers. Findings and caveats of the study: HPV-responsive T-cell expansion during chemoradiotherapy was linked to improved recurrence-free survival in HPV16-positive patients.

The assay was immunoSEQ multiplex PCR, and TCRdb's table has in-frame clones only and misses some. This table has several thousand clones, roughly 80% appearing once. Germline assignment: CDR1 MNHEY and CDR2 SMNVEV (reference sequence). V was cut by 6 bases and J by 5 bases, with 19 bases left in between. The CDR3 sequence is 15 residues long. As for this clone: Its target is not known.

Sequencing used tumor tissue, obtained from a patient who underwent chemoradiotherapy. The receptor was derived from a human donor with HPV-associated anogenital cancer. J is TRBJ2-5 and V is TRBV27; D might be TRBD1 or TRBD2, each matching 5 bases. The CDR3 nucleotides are TGTGCCAGCAGGGGGGACGGGGACCCGGGGGAGACCCAGTACTTC. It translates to CASRGDGDPGETQYF.